Presented here are 24 T cell receptor beta chains from one specimen sequenced in a study of T cells in Graves' hyperthyroidism and ophthalmopathy. TCR beta CDR3 region amplification was performed from RNA transcripts. In the first-round RT-PCR of the TCR CDR3, the HTBI primer set was used. TCRdb ran MiXCR on the multiplex PCR reads and lists one entry per CDR3 protein. This sample carries about 410,000 distinct CDR3 sequences, roughly 15% of them seen once, and the ten largest clones take about 19%. The sample consisted of blood. The receptors stem from a woman in her twenties or thirties with Graves' ophthalmopathy.

In DNA, the CDR3 is TGTGCCAGCAGCAAAAACTTCCGGGACAGGGAGTTCTTC. This encodes CASSKNFRDREFF. V and J are TRBV12-3 or TRBV12-4 and TRBJ2-1; 9 bases map to TRBD1. The CDR3 is 13 residues long. The V segment lost 6 bases and the J segment 14 bases; nucleotides outside the gene matches: 11.

A word on this clonotype: A much larger clone is a single base away; this may be a read error. The rearrangement uses TRBV2 and TRBJ2-3, with 14 bases matching TRBD2. CDR1 is SNHLY, CDR2 FYNNEI, per germline. There are 19 residues in the CDR3. With V trimmed by 2 bases and J by 2 bases, 9 bases remained unmatched. In DNA, the CDR3 is TGTGCCAGCAGTGAATTCCGGGGACTAGCGGGGGTTGTCACAGATACGCAGTATTTT. This sequence encodes CASSEFRGLAGVVTDTQYF.

This clonotype occurred many times. The chain employs TRBV27 and TRBJ2-5; 8 nucleotides agree with TRBD2. This CDR3 has 13 residues. Germline V gives CDR1 MNHEY, CDR2 SMNVEV (reference sequence). After removal of 4 bases from V and 4 bases from J, the junction contained 2 bases not matched to a gene. CDR3 sequence (DNA): TGTGCCAGCAGTTCGGGGGGGTCAGAGACCCAGTACTTC. Translated, it gives CASSSGGSETQYF.

This clonotype has a count of ten or more. The chain carries TRBV12-3 or TRBV12-4 and TRBJ2-2; D possibly corresponds to TRBD1 (6 bases). The CDR3 is made up of 13 amino acids. Trimming pared 9 bases from V and 6 bases from J, leaving 14 bases between. The CDR3 sequence: CASRDTRPGELFF. CDR3 coding DNA: TGTGCCAGTAGGGACACCCGCCCCGGGGAGCTGTTTTTT.

This clonotype was seen at least ten times. The J gene is TRBJ1-1, the V gene TRBV5-1; D call uncertain. This CDR3 contains 13 residues. V was trimmed by 7 bases and J by 1 base, leaving 11 bases between them. Germline V lookup: CDR1 SGHRS, CDR2 YFSETQ. The CDR3 sequence is CASASVRNTEAFF. The DNA of the CDR3 is TGCGCCAGCGCATCGGTGAGGAACACTGAAGCTTTCTTT.

In regard to this clonotype: Sequence at one end of the junction differs from germline and may be a read error. V gene TRBV15 combines with J gene TRBJ2-7; TRBD1 agrees at 9 bases. The germline CDR1 and CDR2 sequences are LNHNV and YYDKDF (reference sequence). This CDR3 is 13 amino acids long. CDR3 protein: CATSRDRAYEQHF. CDR3 coding DNA: TGTGCCACCAGTCGGGACAGGGCGTACGAGCAGCACTTC.

This clonotype was detected many times. The rearrangement links TRBV5-5 to TRBJ2-7; perhaps TRBD2 as D (6 bases). Looked up from germline, CDR1 is SGHKS and CDR2 is YYEKEE (reference sequence). CDR3 length: 13 amino acids. V lost 1 base and J 2 bases, leaving 7 bases between the germline ends. DNA of the CDR3: TGTGCCAGCAGCTTGACGGGGGCCTACGAGCAGTACTTC. Translation: CASSLTGAYEQYF.

Ten or more counts support this clonotype. The gene calls are TRBV20-1 and TRBJ1-1, with TRBD1 as a possible D gene (6 bases). This CDR3 has 14 residues. V lost 1 base and J lost 6, with 15 bases in between. Germline CDR1 is DFQATT and CDR2 is SNEGSKA (reference sequence). CDR3 in amino acids: CSARGLTGAAEAFF. CDR3 nucleotides: TGCAGTGCTAGAGGGCTGACGGGGGCGGCTGAAGCTTTCTTT.

This rearrangement joins TRBV4-1 to TRBJ2-7; 8 bases are a match to TRBD2. Trimming at V came to 0 bases and at J to 6 bases, leaving 10 bases not matched to a gene. CDR3 length equals 16 residues. Germline V gives CDR1 MGHRA, CDR2 YSYEKL. The CDR3 region is CASSQEKLAVYFEQYF. CDR3 DNA sequence: TGCGCCAGCAGCCAAGAGAAACTAGCGGTCTATTTCGAGCAGTACTTC.

As for this clonotype: Just one base apart from a much larger clone, this may be a read error. The genes are TRBV12-3 or TRBV12-4 and TRBJ2-1; D may be TRBD1 (6 bases). V dropped 3 bases and J dropped 5 bases, with 14 bases sitting between them. The CDR3 sequence is 15 residues long. The CDR3 loop is CASSLGHGKDNEQFF. CDR3 DNA sequence: TGTGCCAGCAGTTTGGGACACGGTAAGGACAATGAGCAGTTCTTC.

The chain combines TRBV6-6 with TRBJ2-6; the D gene is possibly TRBD1 (5 bases). Germline assignment: CDR1 MNHNY and CDR2 SVGAGI (reference sequence). Trimming left V 0 bases short and J 0 bases short, with 6 bases between. There are 16 residues in the CDR3. Written as DNA, the CDR3 is TGTGCCAGCAGTTACTCGGGGCCCTCTGGGGCCAACGTCCTGACTTTC. It is translated as CASSYSGPSGANVLTF.

V usage is TRBV6-1 and J usage is TRBJ1-3; no clear D. This CDR3 has 14 residues. Per germline, CDR1 MNHNS and CDR2 SASEGT. Trimming removed 10 bases from V and 2 bases from J, with 15 bases in between. The CDR3 region has the DNA TGTGCCATCTACCGACCGGGAACTGGAAACACCATATATTTT. Translated, it gives CAIYRPGTGNTIYF.

The rearrangement joins TRBV6-1 to TRBJ2-7, with 10 nucleotides matching TRBD2. The CDR3 spans 14 residues. V gave up 5 bases and J gave up 4 bases; unmatched junction bases: 5. Germline CDR1 reads MNHNS; CDR2 reads SASEGT. In DNA form, the CDR3 reads TGTGCCAGCAGTATTAGCGGGGGGTTGTACGAGCAGTACTTC. Its protein is CASSISGGLYEQYF.

This clonotype occurred many times. This chain connects TRBV20-1 to TRBJ2-7; D is unresolved. Germline loops: CDR1 DFQATT, CDR2 SNEGSKA (reference sequence). V was shortened by 3 bases and J by 5 bases, with 11 bases between the two germline ends. The length of the CDR3 is 12 residues. For the CDR3, the DNA is TGCAGTGCTAGCCCCCGTCCCCACGAGCAGTACTTC. Protein: CSASPRPHEQYF.

The rearrangement links TRBV5-4 to TRBJ2-5; a weak D match, TRBD1 (5 bases). Between the trimmed V and J ends, which lost 0 bases and 2 bases, there was a span of 11 bases. Germline CDR1 and CDR2: SGHNT and YYREEE (reference sequence). The CDR3 contains 15 residues. The CDR3 loop reads CASSLDGRTQETQYF. DNA of the CDR3: TGTGCCAGCAGCTTGGATGGGCGGACACAAGAGACCCAGTACTTC.

This clonotype was found many times. The rearrangement uses TRBV20-1 and TRBJ2-3, with D perhaps matching TRBD1 (6 bases). Trimming cost V 4 bases and J 0 bases, with 14 bases left between them. This CDR3 is built from 15 residues. Per the germline V gene, CDR1 is DFQATT and CDR2 is SNEGSKA (reference sequence). The CDR3 DNA reads as TGCAGTGCTACCTACAGGGTACGGAGCACAGATACGCAGTATTTT. It translates to CSATYRVRSTDTQYF.

This clonotype was observed a handful of times. The rearrangement uses TRBV4-1 and TRBJ1-6; 7 bases fit TRBD1. This CDR3 contains 16 residues. The germline V gene encodes CDR1 MGHRA and CDR2 YSYEKL. With 4 bases clipped from V and 9 bases from J, the junction kept 12 bases outside the gene matches. The DNA of the CDR3 is TGCGCCAGCAGCCTTCGGGCAGGGGGTTTGGGTTCACCCCTCCACTTT. The encoded protein is CASSLRAGGLGSPLHF.

The gene calls are TRBV19 and TRBJ2-4; D may be TRBD2 (5 bases). The CDR3 is 14 amino acids. Per the germline V gene, CDR1 is LNHDA and CDR2 is SQIVND (reference sequence). The V and J ends lost 6 bases and 0 bases respectively, with 9 bases between them. The DNA for the CDR3 is TGTGCCAGTAGGCGGGCGGCAGCCAAAAACATTCAGTACTTC. Amino acids: CASRRAAAKNIQYF.

This clonotype was seen repeatedly, ten times or more. The chain carries TRBV3-1 and TRBJ2-1, with D maybe TRBD2 (7 bases). This CDR3 comprises 13 residues. Trimming took off 10 bases at V and 8 bases at J, with 18 bases between the two ends. CDR1 and CDR2 (germline): LGHDT, YNNKEL (reference sequence). As DNA, the CDR3 is TGTGCCACTCGTGCGGGGGCTGTCGATGAGCAGTTCTTC. Translating gives CATRAGAVDEQFF.

This clonotype occurred a few times. The chain uses TRBV7-9 and TRBJ1-6; 7 bases fit TRBD1. This CDR3 is built from 18 residues. After removal of 3 bases from V and 0 bases from J, the junction contained 8 bases not matched to a gene. Germline V gene sequence: CDR1 SEHNR, CDR2 FQNEAQ (reference sequence). The CDR3 region is CASSLIQGPSSYNSPLHF. The CDR3, as DNA: TGTGCCAGCAGCTTGATACAGGGGCCCAGCTCCTATAATTCACCCCTCCACTTT.

This clonotype was counted many times. V and J are TRBV5-6 and TRBJ2-7, with TRBD1 identical over 7 bases. The trim removed 3 bases at V and 5 bases at J, leaving 14 bases unmatched. CDR1 is SGHDT and CDR2 is YYEEEE in the germline V gene. This CDR3 is 16 amino acids long. CDR3 region: CASSSTRQGSLNEQYF. The CDR3 coding sequence is TGTGCCAGCAGCTCAACCCGACAGGGCAGTCTGAACGAGCAGTACTTC.

In its sample, this clonotype was seen a few times. The V and J genes are TRBV11-2 and TRBJ1-4; no reliable D call. The CDR3 extends over 15 amino acids. Germline V gene data show CDR1 as SGHAT and CDR2 as FQNNGV. V lost 0 bases and J 3 bases, leaving 8 bases between the germline ends. CDR3 coding DNA: TGTGCCAGCAGCTTAGACGGGTTTCCTAATGAAAAACTGTTTTTT. The encoded protein is CASSLDGFPNEKLFF.

This clonotype appeared many times. The chain joins TRBV20-1 to TRBJ1-6, with D tentatively TRBD1 (5 bases). This CDR3 is built from 13 residues. From germline, CDR1 is DFQATT and CDR2 SNEGSKA (reference sequence). With 2 bases removed from V and 7 bases from J, the gap between germline ends came to 9 bases. The CDR3 DNA follows: TGCAGTGCTAGATCGGACACGAATTCACCCCTCCACTTT. It yields the protein CSARSDTNSPLHF.

This clonotype was found many times. The CDR3 reads CASSPTAESSYNEQFF. The CDR3, as DNA: TGTGCCAGCAGCCCGACAGCTGAGAGCTCCTACAATGAGCAGTTCTTC. The chain uses TRBV7-8 and TRBJ2-1, with a tentative D call TRBD1 (5 bases). V was shortened by 5 bases and J by 0 bases, with 14 bases between the two germline ends. Germline V gives CDR1 SGHVS, CDR2 FQNEAQ. The CDR3 length is 16 residues.